The rows below give T cell receptor beta chains drawn from one sample of a study of T cells after yellow fever vaccination. TCRdb processed the 5' RACE reads anew with MiXCR; each CDR3 protein has one entry. Among about 49,000 distinct CDR3 sequences, roughly 7.3% were seen once, and the ten largest hold approximately 28%. Sequenced material: CD8+ T cells sorted from PBMCs, taken roughly 15 days after the first yellow fever vaccination. The receptors here all came from a young man who received the YFV17D yellow fever vaccine. The CDR3 runs from the conserved cysteine through the conserved F or W. A D gene is named only where the DNA matches it firmly. Clone size appears in some rows only: once, few, many, or a class for an expanded clone.

V gene: TRBV15
clone size: many
D gene: -
J gene: TRBJ2-2
CDR3 protein: CATSRDRSTGNTGELFF
CDR3 DNA: TGTGCCACCAGCAGAGATCGTTCCACTGGGAACACCGGGGAGCTGTTTTTT

V gene: TRBV4-3
clone size: many
D gene: -
J gene: TRBJ2-1
CDR3 protein: CASSQTGNEQFF
CDR3 DNA: TGCGCCAGCAGCCAAACAGGTAATGAGCAGTTCTTC

V gene: TRBV29-1
clone size: many
D gene: -
J gene: TRBJ1-3
CDR3 protein: CSVAATGSSNTIYF
CDR3 DNA: TGCAGCGTTGCGGCGACTGGGTCCTCAAACACCATATATTTT

V gene: TRBV5-1
clone size: few
D gene: TRBD1
J gene: TRBJ2-6
CDR3 protein: CASSLRRQGSGANVLTF
CDR3 DNA: TGCGCCAGCAGCTTGAGGCGACAGGGGAGCGGGGCCAACGTCCTGACTTTC

V gene: TRBV12-3/TRBV12-4
clone size: many
D gene: -
J gene: TRBJ2-2
CDR3 protein: CASSFIEYTGELFF
CDR3 DNA: TGTGCCAGCAGTTTTATTGAGTACACCGGGGAGCTGTTTTTT

V gene: TRBV5-1
clone size: many
D gene: -
J gene: TRBJ2-3
CDR3 protein: CASSLGGRETDTQYF
CDR3 DNA: TGCGCCAGCAGCTTGGGAGGTCGGGAAACAGATACGCAGTATTTT

V gene: TRBV6-5
clone size: many
D gene: -
J gene: TRBJ2-1
CDR3 protein: CASSTPGLQGKNEQFF
CDR3 DNA: TGTGCCAGCAGTACCCCGGGCCTTCAGGGAAAAAATGAGCAGTTCTTC

V gene: TRBV14
clone size: many
D gene: -
J gene: TRBJ2-3
CDR3 protein: CASRNDGVTQYF
CDR3 DNA: TGTGCCAGCAGAAACGACGGGGTCACGCAGTATTTT

V gene: TRBV5-1
clone size: many
D gene: -
J gene: TRBJ2-3
CDR3 protein: CASSLDDPDTQYF
CDR3 DNA: TGCGCCAGCAGCTTGGATGACCCAGATACGCAGTATTTT

V gene: TRBV28
clone size: many
D gene: -
J gene: TRBJ1-1
CDR3 protein: CASSRLGTEAFF
CDR3 DNA: TGTGCCAGCAGCCGGTTGGGCACTGAAGCTTTCTTT

V gene: TRBV5-5
clone size: many
D gene: -
J gene: TRBJ2-1
CDR3 protein: CASSLGDNEQFF
CDR3 DNA: TGTGCCAGCAGCTTGGGGGACAATGAGCAGTTCTTC

V gene: TRBV12-3/TRBV12-4
clone size: many
D gene: -
J gene: TRBJ2-5
CDR3 protein: CASSLGGSPGETQYF
CDR3 DNA: TGTGCCAGCAGTTTAGGGGGCAGTCCGGGGGAGACCCAGTACTTC

V gene: TRBV5-6
clone size: many
D gene: TRBD2
J gene: TRBJ2-5
CDR3 protein: CASSPLSGGIQETQYF
CDR3 DNA: TGTGCCAGCAGCCCCCTTAGCGGGGGGATCCAAGAGACCCAGTACTTC

V gene: TRBV4-2
clone size: -
D gene: -
J gene: TRBJ2-7
CDR3 protein: CAISPRPSCYEQYF
CDR3 DNA: TGTGCCATCAGCCCTCGGCCCAGCTGCTACGAGCAGTACTTC

V gene: TRBV4-3
clone size: -
D gene: -
J gene: TRBJ2-2
CDR3 protein: CASSHEGITGELFF
CDR3 DNA: TGCGCCAGCAGCCACGAAGGGATAACCGGGGAGCTGTTTTTT

V gene: TRBV7-8
clone size: few
D gene: TRBD1
J gene: TRBJ2-2
CDR3 protein: CASSLGSWGQGDTGELFF
CDR3 DNA: TGTGCCAGCAGCTTAGGATCTTGGGGACAGGGTGACACCGGGGAGCTGTTTTTT

V gene: TRBV10-3
clone size: many
D gene: TRBD2
J gene: TRBJ2-7
CDR3 protein: CAISEEVAGLYEQYF
CDR3 DNA: TGTGCCATCAGTGAGGAGGTAGCGGGGCTCTACGAGCAGTACTTC

V gene: TRBV13
clone size: many
D gene: -
J gene: TRBJ1-5
CDR3 protein: CASSFGGSGQPQHF
CDR3 DNA: TGTGCCAGCAGCTTCGGGGGATCAGGCCAGCCCCAGCATTTT

V gene: TRBV7-2
clone size: medium-sized
D gene: -
J gene: TRBJ2-2
CDR3 protein: CASSLAGELFF
CDR3 DNA: TGTGCCAGCAGCCTGGCCGGGGAGCTGTTTTTT

V gene: TRBV4-3
clone size: many
D gene: -
J gene: TRBJ2-1
CDR3 protein: CASSQDSDISGLSSYNEQFF
CDR3 DNA: TGCGCCAGCAGCCAAGACAGCGACATTAGCGGACTCAGCTCCTACAATGAGCAGTTCTTC

V gene: TRBV28
clone size: many
D gene: -
J gene: TRBJ2-3
CDR3 protein: CASSFPNKWGDGTDTQYF
CDR3 DNA: TGTGCCAGCAGTTTTCCAAATAAATGGGGGGACGGAACAGATACGCAGTATTTT

V gene: TRBV12-3/TRBV12-4
clone size: many
D gene: -
J gene: TRBJ1-1
CDR3 protein: CASSFKGSPEAFF
CDR3 DNA: TGTGCCAGCAGTTTCAAGGGGTCCCCTGAAGCTTTCTTT

V gene: TRBV1
clone size: many
D gene: -
J gene: TRBJ2-7
CDR3 protein: CTSSQDKIRGGSSYEQYF
CDR3 DNA: TGCACCAGCAGCCAAGACAAGATAAGGGGCGGGAGCTCCTACGAGCAGTACTTC

V gene: TRBV24-1
clone size: many
D gene: -
J gene: TRBJ2-2
CDR3 protein: CATSDRKSPNTGELFF
CDR3 DNA: TGTGCCACCAGTGATCGCAAAAGCCCGAACACCGGGGAGCTGTTTTTT

V gene: TRBV7-2
clone size: many
D gene: -
J gene: TRBJ2-7
CDR3 protein: CASSSSSYEQYF
CDR3 DNA: TGTGCCAGCAGCTCTAGCTCCTACGAGCAGTACTTC

V gene: TRBV5-1
clone size: few
D gene: -
J gene: TRBJ2-3
CDR3 protein: CASSLGVGTDTQYF
CDR3 DNA: TGCGCCAGCAGCTTGGGCGTGGGCACAGATACGCAGTATTTT

V gene: TRBV27
clone size: many
D gene: -
J gene: TRBJ2-1
CDR3 protein: CASRLGGGRVNEQFF
CDR3 DNA: TGTGCCAGCCGGTTGGGGGGGGGGCGAGTCAATGAGCAGTTCTTC

V gene: TRBV7-2
clone size: many
D gene: -
J gene: TRBJ1-2
CDR3 protein: CASSFIGGGDYGYTF
CDR3 DNA: TGTGCCAGCAGCTTTATTGGGGGCGGCGACTATGGCTACACCTTC

V gene: TRBV4-1
clone size: many
D gene: TRBD1
J gene: TRBJ1-5
CDR3 protein: CASSQEQGGYSNQPQHF
CDR3 DNA: TGCGCCAGCAGCCAAGAGCAGGGGGGTTATAGCAATCAGCCCCAGCATTTT

V gene: TRBV6-6
clone size: many
D gene: -
J gene: TRBJ1-1
CDR3 protein: CAGIGGFGTEAFF
CDR3 DNA: TGTGCCGGTATAGGGGGGTTCGGCACTGAAGCTTTCTTT

V gene: TRBV7-2
clone size: -
D gene: -
J gene: TRBJ2-2
CDR3 protein: CASSAEGFSGGLFF
CDR3 DNA: TGTGCCAGCAGCGCAGAGGGCTTTTCCGGGGGGCTGTTTTTT

V gene: TRBV6-5
clone size: many
D gene: TRBD1
J gene: TRBJ2-7
CDR3 protein: CASSFSTGGTYEQYF
CDR3 DNA: TGTGCCAGCAGTTTCTCGACAGGGGGTACCTACGAGCAGTACTTC

V gene: TRBV20-1
clone size: many
D gene: -
J gene: TRBJ2-1
CDR3 protein: CSARGSGAGVYNEQFF
CDR3 DNA: TGCAGTGCTAGAGGCTCCGGGGCAGGGGTTTACAATGAGCAGTTCTTC

V gene: TRBV29-1
clone size: few
D gene: -
J gene: TRBJ1-1
CDR3 protein: CSVEFGGGGAFF
CDR3 DNA: TGCAGCGTTGAGTTTGGTGGAGGGGGAGCTTTCTTT

V gene: TRBV6-1
clone size: -
D gene: -
J gene: TRBJ2-5
CDR3 protein: CASSPSESQETQYF
CDR3 DNA: TGTGCCAGCAGCCCCTCTGAGAGCCAAGAGACCCAGTACTTC

V gene: TRBV7-2
clone size: many
D gene: -
J gene: TRBJ1-1
CDR3 protein: CASSLVGGGRLNTEAFF
CDR3 DNA: TGTGCCAGCAGCTTAGTAGGGGGGGGCAGACTGAACACTGAAGCTTTCTTT

V gene: TRBV21-1
clone size: many
D gene: -
J gene: TRBJ1-1
CDR3 protein: CASSKVPGNTEAFF
CDR3 DNA: TGTGCCAGCAGCAAAGTGCCAGGGAACACTGAAGCTTTCTTT

V gene: TRBV6-1
clone size: many
D gene: -
J gene: TRBJ2-7
CDR3 protein: CASTVGGYEQYF
CDR3 DNA: TGTGCCAGCACCGTGGGGGGCTACGAGCAGTACTTC

V gene: TRBV4-1
clone size: few
D gene: -
J gene: TRBJ2-2
CDR3 protein: CASSQASNTGELFF
CDR3 DNA: TGCGCCAGCAGCCAAGCCTCAAACACCGGGGAGCTGTTTTTT

V gene: TRBV19
clone size: many
D gene: TRBD2
J gene: TRBJ2-1
CDR3 protein: CASSVNGGAQNEQFF
CDR3 DNA: TGTGCCAGTAGTGTCAACGGGGGGGCCCAGAATGAGCAGTTCTTC

V gene: TRBV5-1
clone size: many
D gene: -
J gene: TRBJ2-2
CDR3 protein: CASSLARLTGELFF
CDR3 DNA: TGCGCCAGCAGCTTGGCCAGGCTGACCGGGGAGCTGTTTTTT

V gene: TRBV7-2
clone size: many
D gene: -
J gene: TRBJ2-1
CDR3 protein: CASSFGYNEQFF
CDR3 DNA: TGTGCCAGCAGCTTTGGCTACAATGAGCAGTTCTTC

V gene: TRBV6-5
clone size: many
D gene: TRBD1
J gene: TRBJ2-1
CDR3 protein: CASSLPGQGGNEQFF
CDR3 DNA: TGTGCCAGCAGTTTACCGGGACAGGGTGGCAATGAGCAGTTCTTC

V gene: TRBV12-3/TRBV12-4
clone size: -
D gene: -
J gene: TRBJ1-6
CDR3 protein: CASRKPGPTPGDSPLHF
CDR3 DNA: TGTGCCAGCAGGAAGCCGGGACCCACCCCGGGGGATTCACCCCTCCACTTT

V gene: TRBV6-5
clone size: many
D gene: TRBD2
J gene: TRBJ2-7
CDR3 protein: CASSSSGYYEQYF
CDR3 DNA: TGTGCCAGCAGTTCTAGCGGTTACTACGAGCAGTACTTC

V gene: TRBV28
clone size: -
D gene: TRBD2
J gene: TRBJ2-3
CDR3 protein: CAISSPSGGPETDTQYF
CDR3 DNA: TGTGCCATCAGTTCCCCTAGCGGGGGGCCCGAAACGGATACGCAGTATTTT

V gene: TRBV12-3/TRBV12-4
clone size: many
D gene: -
J gene: TRBJ2-1
CDR3 protein: CASSWEHPNEQFF
CDR3 DNA: TGTGCCAGCAGTTGGGAACATCCCAATGAGCAGTTCTTC

V gene: TRBV4-2
clone size: many
D gene: -
J gene: TRBJ2-1
CDR3 protein: CASSQGDYTSSYNEQFF
CDR3 DNA: TGTGCCAGCAGCCAAGGGGATTACACGAGCTCCTACAATGAGCAGTTCTTC

V gene: TRBV12-3/TRBV12-4
clone size: -
D gene: -
J gene: TRBJ2-3
CDR3 protein: CASSFEGRTDTQYF
CDR3 DNA: TGTGCCAGCAGTTTCGAGGGTAGGACAGATACGCAGTATTTT

V gene: TRBV10-3
clone size: many
D gene: -
J gene: TRBJ1-1
CDR3 protein: CAMGPLTEAFF
CDR3 DNA: TGTGCCATGGGCCCTCTCACTGAAGCTTTCTTT

V gene: TRBV4-1
clone size: few
D gene: -
J gene: TRBJ1-5
CDR3 protein: CASSQDLGAGGGSNQPQHF
CDR3 DNA: TGCGCCAGCAGCCAAGATTTGGGCGCCGGGGGGGGGAGCAATCAGCCCCAGCATTTT

V gene: TRBV6-5
clone size: many
D gene: -
J gene: TRBJ2-6
CDR3 protein: CASSYQGPGANVLTF
CDR3 DNA: TGTGCCAGCAGTTACCAGGGCCCTGGGGCCAACGTCCTGACTTTC